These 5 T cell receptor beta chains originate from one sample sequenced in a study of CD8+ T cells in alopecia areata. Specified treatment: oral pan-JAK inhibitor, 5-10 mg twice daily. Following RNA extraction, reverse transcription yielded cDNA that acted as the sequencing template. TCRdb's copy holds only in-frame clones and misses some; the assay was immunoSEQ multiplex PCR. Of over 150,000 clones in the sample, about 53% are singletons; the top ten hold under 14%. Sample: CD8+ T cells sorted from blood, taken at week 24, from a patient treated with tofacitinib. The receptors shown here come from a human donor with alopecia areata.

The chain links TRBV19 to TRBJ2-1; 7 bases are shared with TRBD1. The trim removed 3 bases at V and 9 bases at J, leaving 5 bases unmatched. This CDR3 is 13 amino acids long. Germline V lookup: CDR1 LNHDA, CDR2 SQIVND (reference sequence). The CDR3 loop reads CASSMGTAREQFF. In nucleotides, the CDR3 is TGTGCCAGTAGTATGGGGACAGCCCGTGAGCAGTTCTTC.

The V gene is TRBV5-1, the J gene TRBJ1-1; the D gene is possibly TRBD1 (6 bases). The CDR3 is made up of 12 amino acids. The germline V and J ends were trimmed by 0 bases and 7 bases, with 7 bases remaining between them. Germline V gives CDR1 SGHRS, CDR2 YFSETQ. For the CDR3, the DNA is TGCGCCAGCAGCTTGGGGGACAATGAAGCTTTCTTT. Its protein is CASSLGDNEAFF.

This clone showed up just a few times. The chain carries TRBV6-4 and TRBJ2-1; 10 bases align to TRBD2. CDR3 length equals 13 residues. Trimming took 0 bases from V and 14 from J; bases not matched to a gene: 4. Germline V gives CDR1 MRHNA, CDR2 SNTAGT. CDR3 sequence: CASSDSSGGAEFF. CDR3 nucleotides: TGTGCCAGCAGTGACTCAAGCGGGGGGGCTGAGTTCTTC.

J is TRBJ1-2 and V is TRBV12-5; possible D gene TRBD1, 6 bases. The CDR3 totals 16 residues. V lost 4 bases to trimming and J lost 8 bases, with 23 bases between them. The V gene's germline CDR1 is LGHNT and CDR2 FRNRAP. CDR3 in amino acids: CASGSSGPGGSEGYTF. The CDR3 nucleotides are TGTGCTAGTGGTTCCTCTGGACCGGGGGGCAGTGAGGGCTACACCTTC.

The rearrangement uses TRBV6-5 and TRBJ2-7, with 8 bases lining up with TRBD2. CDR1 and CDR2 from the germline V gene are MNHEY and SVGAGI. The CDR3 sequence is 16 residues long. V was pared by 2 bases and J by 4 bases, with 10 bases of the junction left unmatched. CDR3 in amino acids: CASSYGTARGGYEQYF. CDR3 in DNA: TGTGCCAGCAGTTACGGGACTGCCCGGGGGGGATACGAGCAGTACTTC.